A selection of T cell receptor beta chains follows, all from one sample in a study of shared clonotypes between healthy human individuals. Profiling relied on immunoSEQ multiplex PCR, and the TCRdb table lists in-frame clones only, not all of them. The table shows 950,000 to 1,300,000 clones, with around 74% occurring only once. Sequencing was done on a sample of memory CD4+ T cells sorted from blood. These receptor sequences come from a man aged 18 to 30 in good health. CDR3s include the opening cysteine and the closing phenylalanine or tryptophan. The order of the fields is clone size, J gene, V gene, D gene, CDR3 DNA, CDR3 protein. A D gene is named only where the DNA matches it firmly. Clone size is given for some rows only: seen once, a few or many times, or a class if the clone is expanded.

clone_size: NA; j_call: TRBJ2-3; v_call: TRBV6-5; d_call: NA; cdr3_nt: TGTGCCAGCAGTTACTCGACGGTTCAGGGAGATACGCAGTATTTT; cdr3_aa: CASSYSTVQGDTQYF
clone_size: NA; j_call: TRBJ2-4; v_call: TRBV18; d_call: TRBD2; cdr3_nt: TGTGCCAGCTCACCGAGGACTAGCGGGGGCGACCTAGCCAAAAACATTCAGTACTTC; cdr3_aa: CASSPRTSGGDLAKNIQYF
clone_size: few; j_call: TRBJ1-2; v_call: TRBV30; d_call: NA; cdr3_nt: TGTGCCTGGAGTGTTGGGCAGGGGCCGGGCTACACCTTC; cdr3_aa: CAWSVGQGPGYTF
clone_size: NA; j_call: TRBJ1-6; v_call: TRBV7-3; d_call: TRBD1; cdr3_nt: TGTGCCAGCAGCTTAAAGGGACAGGGGAGTTCACCCCTCCACTTT; cdr3_aa: CASSLKGQGSSPLHF
clone_size: NA; j_call: TRBJ1-6; v_call: TRBV4-2; d_call: TRBD1; cdr3_nt: TGTGCCAGCAGCCAAACGGACAGGGGCGGGTCACCCCTCCACTTT; cdr3_aa: CASSQTDRGGSPLHF
clone_size: many; j_call: TRBJ1-2; v_call: TRBV6-1; d_call: NA; cdr3_nt: TGTGCCAGCAGTGCAGAGGGAGGAGGAGGCTACACCTTC; cdr3_aa: CASSAEGGGGYTF
clone_size: NA; j_call: TRBJ2-4; v_call: TRBV19; d_call: NA; cdr3_nt: TGTGCCAGCACCCCCATGCTAGGAACACTCTCTCGGACCAAAAACATTCAGTACTTC; cdr3_aa: CASTPMLGTLSRTKNIQYF
clone_size: NA; j_call: TRBJ1-6; v_call: TRBV10-1; d_call: NA; cdr3_nt: TGCGCCAGCAGCGACCCCGGTTCACCCCTCCACTTT; cdr3_aa: CASSDPGSPLHF
clone_size: NA; j_call: TRBJ1-2; v_call: TRBV10-2; d_call: TRBD1; cdr3_nt: TGCGCCAGTGGGAGACAGGGGGATAACTATGGCTACACCTTC; cdr3_aa: CASGRQGDNYGYTF
clone_size: NA; j_call: TRBJ2-3; v_call: TRBV6-1; d_call: TRBD2; cdr3_nt: TGTGCCAGCAGGGATCCGGGACTAGGGTCAGATACGCAGTATTTT; cdr3_aa: CASRDPGLGSDTQYF
clone_size: NA; j_call: TRBJ1-5; v_call: TRBV28; d_call: NA; cdr3_nt: TGTGCCAGCAGTACGACTCGGCGGTTCAATCAGCCCCAGCATTTT; cdr3_aa: CASSTTRRFNQPQHF
clone_size: few; j_call: TRBJ2-7; v_call: TRBV5-1; d_call: NA; cdr3_nt: TGCGCCAGCAGCTTGGGGCACGGAGTCAGACGATACGAGCAGTACTTC; cdr3_aa: CASSLGHGVRRYEQYF
clone_size: NA; j_call: TRBJ2-2; v_call: TRBV27; d_call: TRBD1; cdr3_nt: TGTGCCAGCAGTTTAGTGACAGGGGGCGGAACCGGGGAGCTGTTTTTT; cdr3_aa: CASSLVTGGGTGELFF
clone_size: NA; j_call: TRBJ1-1; v_call: TRBV6-1; d_call: NA; cdr3_nt: TGTGCCAGCACTGAGAGCCAGAACACTGAAGCTTTCTTT; cdr3_aa: CASTESQNTEAFF
clone_size: once; j_call: TRBJ1-1; v_call: TRBV25-1; d_call: NA; cdr3_nt: TGTGCCAGCAGTGAATCCAGGGTAGGGGACCGTGAAGCTTTCTTT; cdr3_aa: CASSESRVGDREAFF
clone_size: NA; j_call: TRBJ2-7; v_call: TRBV28; d_call: NA; cdr3_nt: TGTGCCAGCAGGTCAGGGGGGATCTACGAGCAGTACTTC; cdr3_aa: CASRSGGIYEQYF